This is a list of T cell receptor beta chains from one sample in a study of PD-L1 blockade in urothelial cancer. Libraries were prepared by immunoSEQ multiplex PCR; TCRdb keeps only in-frame clonotypes and omits some of them. The profile covers 70,000 to 85,000 clones, with under 90% appearing a single time and about 5.1% taken by the ten largest. The sample in question was PBMCs, obtained around atezolizumab (anti-PD-L1) treatment. Every receptor here comes from a man aged 65 to 79 with urothelial cancer. The CDR3 runs from the conserved cysteine through the conserved F or W. D genes are given only for firm matches. A clone size is listed for some rows: how often the clone was seen (once, few, many), or a class if it is expanded.

TGTGCCAGCAGTTACCCCAAGGAGGGCTACACCTTC,CASSYPKEGYTF,.,TRBJ1-2,once,TRBV6-6
TGTGCCACTATGAGCGGGATTGGGAATAATGAGCAGTTCTTC,CATMSGIGNNEQFF,TRBD2,TRBJ2-1,.,TRBV15
TGCGCCAGCAGCCAAGGGTGGACTCCAAACTATGGCTACACCTTC,CASSQGWTPNYGYTF,.,TRBJ1-2,few,TRBV4-1
TGTGCCATCAGTGAGTCCGGGGGGCGGACTGAAGCTTTCTTT,CAISESGGRTEAFF,.,TRBJ1-1,once,TRBV10-3
TGTGCCAGCAGCCCTCCGAGAGAAGAGACCCAGTACTTC,CASSPPREETQYF,.,TRBJ2-5,few,TRBV7-8
TGTGCCAGCAGCAGAACAGGGTCACCTACCTACGAGCAGTACTTC,CASSRTGSPTYEQYF,.,TRBJ2-7,few,TRBV6-6
TGTGCCAGCAATGCGGGGGCGGCCGGGGCCAACGTCCTGACTTTC,CASNAGAAGANVLTF,.,TRBJ2-6,.,TRBV27
TGTGCCAGCAGCCAAAATACCGCCGGGACAGATACGCAGTATTTT,CASSQNTAGTDTQYF,.,TRBJ2-3,.,TRBV27
TGTGCCAGCAGTGGAATTCCAGGAGCTGGGAGGGAGCAGTACTTC,CASSGIPGAGREQYF,.,TRBJ2-7,.,TRBV6-4
TGTGCCAGCAGTTACTTACGGCAGGGGAACACTGAAGCTTTCTTT,CASSYLRQGNTEAFF,.,TRBJ1-1,.,TRBV6-6
TGTGCCAGCAGCGCGACGGGGAATGAGCAGTTCTTC,CASSATGNEQFF,.,TRBJ2-1,.,TRBV13
TGTGCCAGCAGTTCCACAGAGAACACTGAAGCTTTCTTT,CASSSTENTEAFF,.,TRBJ1-1,.,TRBV28
TGTGCCAGCAGTTTATTGGGACAGGGACCCTATGGCTACACCTTC,CASSLLGQGPYGYTF,TRBD1,TRBJ1-2,.,TRBV28
TGTGCCAGCGCAAGACAGCGGGCCTTAAATGAGCAGTTCTTC,CASARQRALNEQFF,.,TRBJ2-1,.,TRBV6-5
TGTGCCAGCAGCTTGGCCAGTTACCCGAACACTGAAGCTTTCTTT,CASSLASYPNTEAFF,.,TRBJ1-1,once,TRBV5-6
TGCGCCAGCAGTGAGGACAGGGGTAGGGGGGGCAATCAGCCCCAGCATTTT,CASSEDRGRGGNQPQHF,TRBD1,TRBJ1-5,.,TRBV10-2
TGTGCCAGCAGCCTCGGACAGAATCAGCCCCAGCATTTT,CASSLGQNQPQHF,.,TRBJ1-5,.,TRBV7-9
TGTGCCAGCAGTGGTAGCGGGCAAGGTACAGATACGCAGTATTTT,CASSGSGQGTDTQYF,TRBD2,TRBJ2-3,.,TRBV2
TGTGCCAGCAGTCTGCAGGGGGCTTTGGGCAATCAGCCCCAGCATTTT,CASSLQGALGNQPQHF,TRBD1,TRBJ1-5,once,TRBV27
TGCGCCAGTAGGACTAGCGGGAGCCCGGAAAATACGCAGTATTTT,CASRTSGSPENTQYF,TRBD2,TRBJ2-3,once,TRBV5-1
TGTGCCAGCAGCGCGGTCGACAGGGGGCGAGGAAACACCATATATTTT,CASSAVDRGRGNTIYF,TRBD1,TRBJ1-3,.,TRBV9
TGTGCCAGCAGTTACGGTCAGCGGACGTACGAGCAGTACTTC,CASSYGQRTYEQYF,.,TRBJ2-7,.,TRBV6-5